This T cell receptor beta chain emerged from a study of human T cells and chemical hapten exposure. Study findings and constraints: Expanded TCRs created a significantly greater count of big CDR3 similarity clusters than controls did. A positive correlation with patch test score was shown by PT1 expanded TCR counts.

Time point indicated: patch test 1, 2 weeks after DPC sensitization. Treatment indicated: therapeutic diphenylcyclopropenone sensitization with weekly scalp DPC. The authors' total RNA extraction used unfractionated whole blood. There are 14 residues in the CDR3. Germline V lookup: CDR1 MNHEY, CDR2 SVGEGT. J lost 5 bases, V lost 10 bases, and 11 bases had no gene match. TCRdb passed the RACE reads through MiXCR, listing each CDR3 protein once. The sample gives roughly 380,000 distinct CDR3 sequences, 4.8% of which show up once; 2% to 2.5% is in the top ten. There are many counts of this clonotype. Its target is not known.

The gene calls are TRBV6-2 or TRBV6-3 and TRBJ1-1; 9 positions match TRBD1. The receptor was derived from a woman between 45 and 65 years old with alopecia areata. Some clones in this sample may be carry-over from other donors' samples. This material consisted of whole blood, taken in connection with sensitization to the hapten diphenylcyclopropenone (DPC). The CDR3 protein is CAIRTGTGKTEAFF. The CDR3 DNA reads TGTGCCATTAGAACCGGGACAGGGAAAACTGAAGCTTTCTTT.